The following is a TCR beta chain sequence with its context. Its antigen remains unidentified. No base qualities exist here, and no much larger clone lies one base off it. From cysteine to phenylalanine, the CDR3 is 17 amino acids long. The CDR3 DNA has 51 bases and is translated from base 1. Relative to germline, V is 0 bases shorter and J is 5 bases shorter, with 17 bases between their ends. From the germline V gene, CDR1 is LGHNA and CDR2 is YNFKEQ. The cohort was made up of approximately 700 healthy bone marrow donors. At the time of sampling, all cohort members were nominally healthy, though unrecorded immune exposures were likely present. The donor tested CMV seropositive and was one of the 289 seropositive cohort members. Each donor provided a peripheral blood sample, and peripheral blood mononuclear cells were used for TCR beta sequencing. Genomic DNA extraction from the blood cell samples was performed with the Qiagen DNeasy Blood Extraction Kit.

These data are taken from a study of cytomegalovirus exposure and HLA in healthy donors (dated by TCRdb to between 2016 and 2019). At the level of the whole study: According to an earlier analysis of 587 of the donors, about 190 million T cells yielded roughly 110 million unique TCR beta sequences and about 300 Gb of sequence data. An early release that covered about 600 HLA-typed donors contained approximately 300 gigabases of sequencing data and tens of millions of unique TCR sequences. Of the approximately 400 genotyped donors, roughly 76% were placed in the genetic ancestry cluster associated with self-reported Caucasian donors. The study aimed to test whether signatures of past pathogen exposure could be identified by cataloging public T cell receptors. Using immunosequencing, the study profiled T cell repertoires from some 670 subjects and related those repertoires to cytomegalovirus serostatus. Along with the roughly 700-subject first cohort, a separate validation cohort of some 130 different subjects was used. To predict cytomegalovirus infection status, the study combined high-throughput TCR immunosequencing, statistical association of individual TCRs with disease status, and machine learning. A later analysis re-analyzed previously published TCR beta repertoires from 550 to 700 donors and added high-resolution HLA genotyping to study TCR occurrence patterns. The later analysis used no new phenotypic data to find candidate immune exposures, relying instead on TCR beta sequences and their occurrence across donors. An earlier analysis of around 540 of the donors applied high-throughput TCR beta sequencing to assess whether each TCR beta V gene segment acted as functional or pseudogenic. Donor age, sex, ethnicity and CMV serostatus were compiled alongside the repertoire data. In a later genetic analysis, genome-wide SNP genotypes for about 60% of the 666 donors were used, and that subset was treated as a discovery cohort. Every repertoire in the discovery cohort had been generated on one and the same sequencing platform. Class I and class II HLA loci were covered by the typing at four-digit resolution. The number of typed donors differed by locus: about 629-640 for A, B, C, DRB1 and DQB1; some 540 for DQA1; some 610 for DPA1; and roughly 490 for DPB1. Roughly 5 DR-DQ haplotypes were treated as single units for association and clustering because of strong linkage in the cohort. Among 350 to 400 genotyped donors of the cohort, an average of about 240,000 unique TCR beta nucleotide sequences were sequenced per donor, roughly 20% of them non-productive.

The paper's findings and limits, for the study overall: Correlated functional status among segregating V segments might reflect linkage disequilibrium, but an unknown experimental factor could not be ruled out. The only immune exposure information available for the cohort was CMV serostatus. Most TCR sequences were seen in very few donors, while some public TCRs were found in many individuals. In a later analysis, HLA-associated TCR beta chains were found to be more clonally expanded and to have lower generation probabilities than equally common non-associated chains. In a later analysis, TCR association rates were found to vary across HLA loci, with the most associated TCRs seen for DRB1 alleles and the fewest for HLA-C alleles. The classifier was reported to diagnose cytomegalovirus status with high specificity and sensitivity in both the original cohort and the validation cohort. The authors suggested that the approach could potentially be extended to other disease states and immunological phenotypes. Several of the top co-occurrence clusters appeared to be linked to parvovirus B19, influenza, CMV and Epstein-Barr virus, according to a later analysis. A further reported finding was that TCR beta sequences accurately predicted the HLA-A and HLA-B alleles for most subjects in the first cohort. Specific HLA alleles were associated with 16,951 TCR beta sequences at a false discovery rate of 0.05 in a later analysis. Assigning TCR associations to individual alleles was difficult when HLA alleles, especially DR and DQ, strongly co-occurred. An association between a missense DCLRE1C variant and V-gene and J-gene trimming of TCR beta chains was found in a later genetic analysis and replicated in an independent cohort. The presence/absence analyses assumed that sequencing depth was roughly uniform across donors, and that assumption may not be true. The sequencing pipeline was judged likely to have produced a cluster of highly shared sequence variants as a technical artifact. In the study, 150 to 200 TCR beta chains were listed as associated with cytomegalovirus. Because counts were too low, roughly 16 rarely observed V segments, including chromosome 9 orphons, were left out of the earlier analysis of some 600 of the donors. This cohort had only TCR beta chains sequenced, and the lack of alpha or paired-chain data limited which features could be detected. Some IMGT-functional V segments, including TRBV6-2 and TRBV6-3, could not be told apart with the 87-base-pair reads, so those segments were excluded. In an earlier analysis of around 600 of the donors, most TCR beta V segments appeared in productive rearrangements about 87% or about 30% of the time, broadly matching IMGT annotations. Because some donors lacked HLA typing at each locus, the association tests relied only on the typed subset. In vitro tests confirmed that a few of the cytomegalovirus-associated TCR beta chains recognize cytomegalovirus antigens. In a later genetic analysis, fewer N-insertions in productive TCRs were reported among donors in an Asian-associated ancestry cluster than the roughly 700-donor mean. A later analysis found that most CMV-associated TCR beta chains appeared HLA-restricted, with HLA associations seemingly driven largely by CMV exposure.

Libraries were made using the immunoSEQ multiplex PCR assay. A mixture of 60 forward primers for TCR Vbeta segments and 13 reverse primers for TCR Jbeta segments was used in the multiplex PCR. Amplification of the CDR3 region of rearranged TCR beta genes was performed with a multiplex PCR assay on genomic DNA. The amplified TCR beta libraries were sequenced on the Illumina HiSeq System as 87-base-pair reads. On the study's bioinformatics: In a later analysis, some 80 million unique TCR beta chains were counted across the 650 to 700 repertoires, and roughly 11 million of these chains were shared by at least two donors. To remove PCR and sequencing errors, raw reads were error-corrected and collapsed into unique sequences using a nearest-neighbor algorithm that merged closely related sequences. CDR3 sequences were aligned to IMGT reference sequences to assign V, D and J gene segments. For a sequence to be retained, a match of at least six nucleotides to both a V gene segment and a J gene segment was required. Rearrangements were classified as productive when the CDR3 lacked stop codons and remained in frame with V and J, and all other rearrangements were classified as non-productive. CDR3 was defined according to IMGT convention as the region running from the second conserved V-encoded cysteine to the conserved J-encoded phenylalanine. The earlier analysis of 587 of the donors excluded any sequence lacking an unambiguous match to a single V gene segment. In an earlier analysis of approximately 560 of the donors, a V segment was called functional when productive rearrangements were above 56.7%, and segregating when the standard deviation between donors exceeded 5%. A statistical classification framework was built for diagnosing cytomegalovirus status from the catalog of TCR beta chain sequences. V and J gene assignment, in a later analysis, came from comparing TCR nucleotide sequences with IMGT/GENE-DB human TR gene sequences. In a later analysis, CDR3 sequences and most-parsimonious VDJ recombination scenarios were assigned using the TCRdist pipeline. A later analysis defined each TCR beta chain by its CDR3 amino acid sequence plus V-gene family, and excluded reads lacking a unique V-gene family. To address suspected cross-contamination and a sequencing artifact, a later analysis removed approximately 600 highly shared, low-generation-probability nucleotide sequences. For each public chain, a later analysis derived a clonal expansion index from normalized ranks of inferred template counts within each repertoire. A later analysis computed generation probabilities with a VDJ recombination model fitted to out-of-frame rearrangements, and checked the results against IGoR. Hypergeometric tests were used in a later analysis to score TCR-TCR, TCR-HLA and TCR-CMV co-occurrence, with a repertoire-size bias correction applied to the TCR pairs. To estimate false discovery rates, a later analysis permuted the HLA or CMV assignments 20 times. A later analysis grouped co-occurring TCRs with DBSCAN, adding TCRdist sequence similarity when clustering within HLA-allele-positive subsets. For co-occurrence clustering, repertoires with fewer than 30,000 or more than 120,000 public chains were excluded, along with a handful of repertoires with anomalous nucleotide sharing. The immuneACCESS repertoire file appears here via TCRdb, limited to in-frame rearrangements. These files lack a portion of the clones; in checked studies, under half of the deficit traces to unresolved V genes, and the cause of the others is not known. V and J calls and clone size come straight from that table; D and trimming were deduced from the DNA. The sample table contains some 100,000 clones; only one count was recorded for approximately 72% of them. 2.5% to 3.5% of the sample is taken by the ten largest.

The chain uses TRBV4-2 and TRBJ2-1; too little of a D gene remains to name it. Sequencing was done on a sample of PBMCs. The origin of this receptor is a female donor in good health and CMV-seropositive. The DNA reads TGTGCCAGCAGCCAAGATATGGTTACCAGCGCAAACAATGAGCAGTTCTTC. This gives the protein CASSQDMVTSANNEQFF.